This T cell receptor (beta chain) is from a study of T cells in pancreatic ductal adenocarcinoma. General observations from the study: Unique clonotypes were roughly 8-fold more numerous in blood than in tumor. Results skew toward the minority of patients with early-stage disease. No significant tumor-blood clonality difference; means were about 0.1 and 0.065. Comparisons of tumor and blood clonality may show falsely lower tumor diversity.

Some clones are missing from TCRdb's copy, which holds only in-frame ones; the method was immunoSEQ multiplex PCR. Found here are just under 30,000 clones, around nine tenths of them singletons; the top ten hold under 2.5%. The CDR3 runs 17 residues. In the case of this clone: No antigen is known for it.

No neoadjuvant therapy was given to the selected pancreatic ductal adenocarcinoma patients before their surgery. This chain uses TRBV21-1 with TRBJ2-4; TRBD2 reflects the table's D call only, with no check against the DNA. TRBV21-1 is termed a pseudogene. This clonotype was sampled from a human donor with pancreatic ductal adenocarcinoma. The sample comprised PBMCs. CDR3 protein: CASSRKLGILAKNIQYF. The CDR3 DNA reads TGTGCCAGCAGTAGAAAGCTCGGGATTCTAGCCAAAAACATTCAGTACTTC.